The clone carrying this T cell receptor beta chain was detected a few times. Its antigen is unidentified. The data were obtained in a study of identical twins. A universal primer site was created by template switching, with the cDNA bearing unique molecular identifiers. TCRdb called the 5' RACE reads again in MiXCR, with one record for every CDR3 protein. The table has 700,000 or so distinct CDR3 sequences, more than 6.5% seen once. V was clipped by 3 bases and J by 2 bases, with 8 bases between them. This CDR3 has 13 amino acids. The germline V gene encodes CDR1 MDHEN and CDR2 SYDVKM. Study-wide results and limits: Twin-shared out-of-frame alpha sequences showed excess low generation probability.

Healthy Caucasians were all of the donors. These sequences were also reported in another study, on yellow fever vaccine responses in identical twins.

Sequences were obtained from PBMCs. The chain combines TRBV28 with TRBJ2-7, with D unclear. The source of this sequence is a young woman in good health. CDR3: CASSFQVPYEQYF. The DNA of the CDR3 is TGTGCCAGCAGTTTTCAGGTCCCCTACGAGCAGTACTTC.